The T cell receptor beta chain under discussion was sequenced for a study of T cells in Graves' hyperthyroidism and ophthalmopathy. RNA transcripts were the template for amplifying TCR beta CDR3 regions. TCR CDR3 underwent first-round RT-PCR with the HTBI primer set. TCRdb reanalysed the multiplex PCR reads using MiXCR and keeps one entry per CDR3 protein. This sample carries 500,000 to 550,000 distinct CDR3 sequences, 15% to 20% of them seen once, and the ten largest clones take roughly 47%. Trimming pared 1 base from V and 2 bases from J, leaving 13 bases between. Germline V gene data show CDR1 as SGHAT and CDR2 as FQDESV (reference sequence). This CDR3 spans 16 amino acids. This clonotype was recorded only once.

The receptor was derived from a middle-aged man with Graves' ophthalmopathy. Sequencing was performed on blood. The V gene is TRBV11-1, the J gene TRBJ2-3; the D is unclear. Written as DNA, the CDR3 is TGTGCCAGCAGCTTAGGGGCAGACAAAGACACAGATACGCAGTATTTT. Amino acids: CASSLGADKDTDTQYF.